This record covers a single T cell receptor (beta chain). The data belong to a study of blood T cell repertoires in COVID-19. Assay used: immunoSEQ multiplex PCR; TCRdb lists only in-frame clones, some missing. The sample consists of around 160,000 clones, more than 75% of them appearing once. CDR3 length: 14 residues. The germline gives CDR1 SQVTM, CDR2 ANQGSEA. V shed 0 bases and J shed 2 bases, with 8 bases lying between them. The chain has TRBV29-1 and TRBJ1-3, with D unresolved. Material: PBMCs or T cells enriched from blood (not recorded which). This receptor was taken from a woman aged 25 to 39 with acute COVID-19. The DNA of the CDR3 is TGCAGCGTTGAAGATCGAACGGCTGGAAACACCATATATTTT. The encoded protein is CSVEDRTAGNTIYF.